This T cell receptor (beta chain) derives from a study of blood T cell repertoires in COVID-19. The V gene's germline CDR1 is MNHNS and CDR2 SASEGT. There are 15 residues in the CDR3. V gave up 2 bases and J gave up 4 bases, with 14 bases separating them. Sequencing was performed with immunoSEQ multiplex PCR; in TCRdb, only in-frame clones are kept and a portion is missing. Among 25,000 to 35,000 clones listed, about 78% were seen once. The chain links TRBV6-1 to TRBJ2-5; D might be TRBD2 (5 bases). Sample: peripheral blood. The clonotype originates from a boy aged 2 to 9 with active or convalescent COVID-19. CDR3: CASSEMLGVGETQYF. The CDR3 nucleotides are TGTGCCAGCAGTGAAATGCTCGGGGTCGGAGAGACCCAGTACTTC.